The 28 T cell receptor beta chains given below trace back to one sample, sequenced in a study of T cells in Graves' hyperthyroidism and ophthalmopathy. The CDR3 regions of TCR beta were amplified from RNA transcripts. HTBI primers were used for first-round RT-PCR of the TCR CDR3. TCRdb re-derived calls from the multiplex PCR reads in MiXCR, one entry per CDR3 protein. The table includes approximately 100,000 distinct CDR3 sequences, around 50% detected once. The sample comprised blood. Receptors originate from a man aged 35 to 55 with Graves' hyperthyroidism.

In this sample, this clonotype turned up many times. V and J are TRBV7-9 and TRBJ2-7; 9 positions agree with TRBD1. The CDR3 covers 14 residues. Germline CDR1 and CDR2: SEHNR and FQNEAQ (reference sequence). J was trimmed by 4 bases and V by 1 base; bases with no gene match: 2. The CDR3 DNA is TGTGCCAGCAGCTTAGGACAGGGGGTTTACGAGCAGTACTTC. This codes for CASSLGQGVYEQYF.

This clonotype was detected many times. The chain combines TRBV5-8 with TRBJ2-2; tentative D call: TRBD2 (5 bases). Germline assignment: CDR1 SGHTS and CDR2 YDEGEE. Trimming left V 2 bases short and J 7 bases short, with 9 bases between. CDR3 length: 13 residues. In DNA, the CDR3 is TGTGCCAGCAGCTTTAGAGGGAACGGGGAGCTGTTTTTT. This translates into CASSFRGNGELFF.

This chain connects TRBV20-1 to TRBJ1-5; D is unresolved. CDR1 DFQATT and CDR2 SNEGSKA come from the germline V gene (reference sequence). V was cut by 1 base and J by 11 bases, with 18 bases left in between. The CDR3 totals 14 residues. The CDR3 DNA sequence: TGCAGTGCTAGAGCCGGACTAGCCGGGCAGACCCAGCATTTT. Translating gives CSARAGLAGQTQHF.

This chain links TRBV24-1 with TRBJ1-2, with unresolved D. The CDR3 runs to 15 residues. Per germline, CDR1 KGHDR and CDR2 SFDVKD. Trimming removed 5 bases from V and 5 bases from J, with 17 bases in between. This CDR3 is CATSGQGLGSYGYTF. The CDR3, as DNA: TGTGCCACCAGTGGACAAGGACTGGGGTCTTATGGCTACACCTTC.

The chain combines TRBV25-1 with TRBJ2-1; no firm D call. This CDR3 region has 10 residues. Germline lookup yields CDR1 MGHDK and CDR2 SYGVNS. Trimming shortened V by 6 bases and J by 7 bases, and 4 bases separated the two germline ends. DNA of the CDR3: TGTGCCAGCAGCGAAAATGAGCAGTTCTTC. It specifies CASSENEQFF.

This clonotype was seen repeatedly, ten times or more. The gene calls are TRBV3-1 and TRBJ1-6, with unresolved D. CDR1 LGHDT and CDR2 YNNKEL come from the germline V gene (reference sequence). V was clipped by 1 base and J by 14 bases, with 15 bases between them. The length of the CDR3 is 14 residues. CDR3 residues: CASSQGGQGSALHF. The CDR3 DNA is TGTGCCAGCAGCCAAGGAGGGCAAGGGTCGGCCCTCCACTTT.

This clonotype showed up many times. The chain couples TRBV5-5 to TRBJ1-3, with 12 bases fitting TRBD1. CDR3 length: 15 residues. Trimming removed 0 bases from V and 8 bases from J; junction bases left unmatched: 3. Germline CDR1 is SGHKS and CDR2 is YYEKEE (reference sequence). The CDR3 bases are TGTGCCAGCAGCTTGGGGGGACAGGGGGCTTACACCATATATTTT. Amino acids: CASSLGGQGAYTIYF.

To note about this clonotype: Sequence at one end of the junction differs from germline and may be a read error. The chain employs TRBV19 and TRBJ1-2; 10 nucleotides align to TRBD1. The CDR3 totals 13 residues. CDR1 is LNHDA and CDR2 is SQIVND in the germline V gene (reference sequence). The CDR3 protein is CASSPRQGAGHIF. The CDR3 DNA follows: TGTGCCAGTAGTCCCCGACAGGGGGCTGGCCACATCTTC.

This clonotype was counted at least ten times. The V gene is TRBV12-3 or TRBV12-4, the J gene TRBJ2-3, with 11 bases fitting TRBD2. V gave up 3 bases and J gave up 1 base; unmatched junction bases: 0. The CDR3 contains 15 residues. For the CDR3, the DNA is TGTGCCAGCAGTTTGACTAGCGGGGGCACAGATACGCAGTATTTT. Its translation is CASSLTSGGTDTQYF.

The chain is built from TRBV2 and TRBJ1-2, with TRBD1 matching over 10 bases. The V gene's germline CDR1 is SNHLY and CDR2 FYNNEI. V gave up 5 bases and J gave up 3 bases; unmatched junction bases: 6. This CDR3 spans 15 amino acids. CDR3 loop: CASSSGTGDYYGYTF. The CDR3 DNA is TGTGCCAGCAGTTCCGGGACAGGGGATTACTATGGCTACACCTTC.

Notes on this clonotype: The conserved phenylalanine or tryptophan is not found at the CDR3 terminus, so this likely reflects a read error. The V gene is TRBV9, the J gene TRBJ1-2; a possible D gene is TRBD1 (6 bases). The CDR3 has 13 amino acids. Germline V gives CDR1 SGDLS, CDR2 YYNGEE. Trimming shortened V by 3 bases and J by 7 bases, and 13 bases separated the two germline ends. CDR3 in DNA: TGTGCCAGCAGCGAGAATGACAGGTGTGGCTACACCTAC. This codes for CASSENDRCGYTY.

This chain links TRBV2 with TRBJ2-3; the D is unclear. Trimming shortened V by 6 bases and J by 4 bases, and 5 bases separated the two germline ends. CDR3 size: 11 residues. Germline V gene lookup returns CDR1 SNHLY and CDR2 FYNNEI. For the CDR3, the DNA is TGTGCCAGCAGAGACTCAGATACGCAGTATTTT. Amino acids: CASRDSDTQYF.

This chain's CDR3 is CASIPLGGGAYTGELFF. Here the CDR3 DNA reads TGTGCCAGCATTCCTTTGGGCGGGGGGGCTTACACCGGGGAGCTGTTTTTT. The chain carries TRBV6-1 and TRBJ2-2; 9 positions match TRBD2. V gave up 7 bases and J gave up 3 bases; unmatched junction bases: 12. CDR1 and CDR2 from the germline V gene are MNHNS and SASEGT. This CDR3 is 17 amino acids long.

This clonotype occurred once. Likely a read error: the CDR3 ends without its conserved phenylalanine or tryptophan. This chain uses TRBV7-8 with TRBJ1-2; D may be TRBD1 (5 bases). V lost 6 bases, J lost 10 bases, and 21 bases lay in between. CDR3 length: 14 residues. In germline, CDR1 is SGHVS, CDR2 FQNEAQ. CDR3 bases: TGTGCCAGCAGTCCCTCTCAGGTCGGGGGTGACTACACCCTC. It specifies CASSPSQVGGDYTL.

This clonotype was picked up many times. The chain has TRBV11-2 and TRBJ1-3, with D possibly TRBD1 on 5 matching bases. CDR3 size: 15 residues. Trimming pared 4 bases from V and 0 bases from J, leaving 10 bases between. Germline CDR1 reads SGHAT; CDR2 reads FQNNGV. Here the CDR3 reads CASSSQALSGNTIYF. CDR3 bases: TGTGCCAGCAGCTCACAGGCCCTCTCTGGAAACACCATATATTTT.

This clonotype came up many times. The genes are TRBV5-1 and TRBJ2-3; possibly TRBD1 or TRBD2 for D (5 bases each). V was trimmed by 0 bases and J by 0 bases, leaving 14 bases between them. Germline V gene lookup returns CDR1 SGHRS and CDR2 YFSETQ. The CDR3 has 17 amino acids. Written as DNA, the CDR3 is TGCGCCAGCAGCTTGGTTGAGGGGCCCGCTAGCACAGATACGCAGTATTTT. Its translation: CASSLVEGPASTDTQYF.

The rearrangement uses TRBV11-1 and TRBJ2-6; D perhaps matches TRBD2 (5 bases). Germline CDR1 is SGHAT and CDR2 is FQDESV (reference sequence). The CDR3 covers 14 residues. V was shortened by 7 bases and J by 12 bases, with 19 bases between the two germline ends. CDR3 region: CASTQRVSEGVLTF. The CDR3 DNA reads TGTGCCAGCACCCAAAGGGTATCCGAGGGCGTCCTGACTTTC.

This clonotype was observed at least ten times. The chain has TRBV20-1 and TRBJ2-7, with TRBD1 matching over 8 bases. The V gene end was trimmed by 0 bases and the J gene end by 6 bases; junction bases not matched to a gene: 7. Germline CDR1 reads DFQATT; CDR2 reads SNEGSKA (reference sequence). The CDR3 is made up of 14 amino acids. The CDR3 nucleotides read TGCAGTGCTAGAGACCGGACAGGGCCTCGCGAGCAGTACTTC. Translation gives CSARDRTGPREQYF.

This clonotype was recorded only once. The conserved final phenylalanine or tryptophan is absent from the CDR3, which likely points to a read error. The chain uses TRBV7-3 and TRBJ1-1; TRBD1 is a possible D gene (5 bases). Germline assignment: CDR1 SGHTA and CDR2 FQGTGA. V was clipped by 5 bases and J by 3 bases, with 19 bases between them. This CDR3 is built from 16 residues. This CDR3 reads CASSHQMGGGDTEAFL. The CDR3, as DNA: TGTGCCAGCAGCCATCAAATGGGGGGAGGTGACACTGAAGCTTTCTTG.

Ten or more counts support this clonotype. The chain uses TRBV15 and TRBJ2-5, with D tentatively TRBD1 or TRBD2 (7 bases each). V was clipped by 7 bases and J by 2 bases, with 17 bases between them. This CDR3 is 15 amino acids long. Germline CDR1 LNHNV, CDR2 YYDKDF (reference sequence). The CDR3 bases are TGTGCCACCATCAGGGGGGGTAAAGGACAAGAGACCCAGTACTTC. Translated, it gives CATIRGGKGQETQYF.

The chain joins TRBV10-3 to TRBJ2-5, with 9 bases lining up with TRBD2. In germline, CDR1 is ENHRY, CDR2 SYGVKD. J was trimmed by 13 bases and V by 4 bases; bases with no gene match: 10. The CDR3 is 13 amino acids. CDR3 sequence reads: CAISGTSGLERYF. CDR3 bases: TGTGCCATCAGTGGCACTAGCGGGCTGGAGAGGTACTTC.

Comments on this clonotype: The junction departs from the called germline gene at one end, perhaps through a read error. CDR3 sequence reads: CASSQDRTSGMETQYF. The CDR3 DNA reads TGCGCCAGCAGCCAGGATCGGACTAGCGGGATGGAGACCCAGTACTTC. The chain couples TRBV7-2 to TRBJ2-5, with 12 bases identical to TRBD2. The CDR3 runs to 16 residues. Germline V gene lookup returns CDR1 SGHTA and CDR2 FQGNSA.

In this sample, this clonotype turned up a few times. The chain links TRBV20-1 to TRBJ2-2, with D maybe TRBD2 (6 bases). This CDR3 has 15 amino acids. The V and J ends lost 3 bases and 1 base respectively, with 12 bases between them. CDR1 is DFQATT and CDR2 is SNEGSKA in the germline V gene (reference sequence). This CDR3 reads CSARGVSGNTGELFF. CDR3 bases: TGCAGTGCTAGGGGGGTTAGCGGGAACACCGGGGAGCTGTTTTTT.

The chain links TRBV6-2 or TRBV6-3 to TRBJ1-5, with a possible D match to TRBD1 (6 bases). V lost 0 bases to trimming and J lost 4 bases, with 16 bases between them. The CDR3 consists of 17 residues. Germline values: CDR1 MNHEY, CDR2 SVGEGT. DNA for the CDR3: TGTGCCAGCAGTTACTCGTTTTCGGACAGTCGGAATCAGCCCCAGCATTTT. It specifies CASSYSFSDSRNQPQHF.

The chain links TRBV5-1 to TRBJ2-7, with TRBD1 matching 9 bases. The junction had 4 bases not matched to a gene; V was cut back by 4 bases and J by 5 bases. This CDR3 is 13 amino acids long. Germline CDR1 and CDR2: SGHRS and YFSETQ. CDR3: CASSLDRGNEQYF. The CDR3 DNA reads TGCGCCAGCAGCCTCGACAGGGGGAACGAGCAGTACTTC.

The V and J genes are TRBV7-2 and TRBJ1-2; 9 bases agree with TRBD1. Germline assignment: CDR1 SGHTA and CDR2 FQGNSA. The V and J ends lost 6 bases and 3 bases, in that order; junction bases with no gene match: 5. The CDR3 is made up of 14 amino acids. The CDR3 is CASRTGTGYYGYTF. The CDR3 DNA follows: TGTGCCAGCAGGACCGGGACAGGGTACTATGGCTACACCTTC.

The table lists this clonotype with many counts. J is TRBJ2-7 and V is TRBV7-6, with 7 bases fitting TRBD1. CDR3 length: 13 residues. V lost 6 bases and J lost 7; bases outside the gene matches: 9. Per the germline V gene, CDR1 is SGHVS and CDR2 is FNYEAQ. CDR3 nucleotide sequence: TGTGCCAGCAGGGGGACAGACTCTACGGAGCAGTACTTC. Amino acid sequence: CASRGTDSTEQYF.

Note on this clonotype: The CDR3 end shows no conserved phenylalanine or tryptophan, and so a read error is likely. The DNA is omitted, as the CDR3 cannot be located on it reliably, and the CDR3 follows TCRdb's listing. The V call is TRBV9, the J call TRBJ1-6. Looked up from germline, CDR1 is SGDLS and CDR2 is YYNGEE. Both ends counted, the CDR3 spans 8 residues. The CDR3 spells CASSVAPS.